A selection of T cell receptor beta chains follows, all from one sample in a study of T cell responses to AZD1222 COVID-19 vaccine. Sequenced by immunoSEQ multiplex PCR; TCRdb stores in-frame clones only, minus some. The sample comprises 75,000 to 90,000 clones, 91% of which are singletons, and about 29% rests with the top ten. The specimen was peripheral blood, collected 28 days after the second AZD1222 dose. The receptor set was obtained from an adult who received the AZD1222 COVID-19 vaccine. The CDR3 runs from the conserved cysteine through the conserved F or W. D genes are given only for firm matches. Expanded clones are given a class, and other clones once, few, many or no size at all.

v_gene,j_gene,abundance,d_gene,CDR3aa,CDR3nt
TRBV7-9,TRBJ1-2,few,TRBD1,CASSLAGTGRYGYTF,TGTGCCAGCAGCTTAGCTGGGACAGGGCGTTATGGCTACACCTTC
TRBV7-2,TRBJ2-3,-,-,CASSLDWSEDTQYF,TGTGCCAGCAGCTTAGACTGGAGTGAAGATACGCAGTATTTT
TRBV5-1,TRBJ2-1,once,TRBD2,CASSLVVAGDPDNEQFF,TGCGCCAGCAGCTTGGTGGTAGCGGGAGATCCGGACAATGAGCAGTTCTTC
TRBV5-1,TRBJ2-7,-,-,CASSTVGEFYEQYF,TGCGCCAGCAGCACCGTTGGGGAGTTCTACGAGCAGTACTTC
TRBV14,TRBJ2-7,-,-,CASSQVRLAEYEQYF,TGTGCCAGCAGCCAAGTGCGCCTAGCAGAATACGAGCAGTACTTC
TRBV6-6,TRBJ2-3,-,TRBD1,CASSYWTGASTDTQYF,TGTGCCAGCAGTTACTGGACAGGGGCTAGCACAGATACGCAGTATTTT
TRBV7-9,TRBJ2-6,-,TRBD2,CASSPGLAGGPSGANVLTF,TGTGCCAGCAGCCCTGGACTAGCGGGAGGGCCCTCTGGGGCCAACGTCCTGACTTTC
TRBV13,TRBJ2-1,-,-,CASSLGTTQKMRGNEQFF,TGTGCCAGCAGCTTAGGGACTACCCAAAAGATGAGAGGCAATGAGCAGTTCTTC
TRBV7-3,TRBJ1-1,-,-,CASSLGGRINTEAFF,TGTGCCAGCAGCTTAGGCGGCCGAATCAACACTGAAGCTTTCTTT
TRBV28,TRBJ2-1,-,-,CASSLTSPIWNEQFF,TGTGCCAGCAGTTTAACTAGCCCCATTTGGAATGAGCAGTTCTTC
TRBV9,TRBJ2-7,-,TRBD2,CASSPRTSGRGEQYF,TGTGCCAGCAGCCCGAGGACTAGCGGGAGAGGCGAGCAGTACTTC
TRBV5-1,TRBJ2-3,once,-,CASSLALGGAGTQYF,TGCGCCAGCAGCTTGGCCTTAGGAGGGGCGGGTACGCAGTATTTT
TRBV6-5,TRBJ2-7,-,TRBD1,CASSLQGYEQYF,TGTGCCAGCAGTTTACAGGGGTACGAGCAGTACTTC
TRBV11-2,TRBJ2-7,-,TRBD1,CASSPLPRDRPLGEQYF,TGTGCCAGCAGCCCCCTACCCCGGGACAGACCTTTAGGCGAGCAGTACTTC
TRBV4-3,TRBJ2-5,-,-,CASSQGPRETQYF,TGCGCCAGCAGCCAAGGCCCTAGGGAGACCCAGTACTTC
TRBV2,TRBJ2-1,-,-,CASSPEGGSYNEQFF,TGTGCCAGCAGCCCCGAGGGAGGCTCCTACAATGAGCAGTTCTTC
TRBV9,TRBJ2-7,-,-,CASSVLGDGYEQYF,TGTGCCAGCAGCGTATTAGGGGATGGCTACGAGCAGTACTTC